The present T cell receptor (beta chain) was sequenced within a study of TIL therapy for anti-PD-1-resistant metastatic lung cancer. Background on the study: Median tumor mutation burden was approximately 1.5 mutations per megabase.

The immunoSEQ assay was v3. The repertoire was sequenced with immunoSEQ multiplex PCR; TCRdb's copy has only in-frame clones and lacks some. Among 9,500 to 15,000 clones listed, 58% were seen once. Sample time point: pre-treatment sample, taken before nivolumab and TIL therapy. Tumor tissue came from excised metastases, mostly pleural nodules or supraclavicular lymph nodes. In its sample, this clone ranks as medium-sized (0.01 to 0.1%). Germline loops: CDR1 LNHDA, CDR2 SQIVND (reference sequence). Trimming removed 5 bases at V and 0 bases at J, with 8 bases between. The CDR3 totals 13 residues. V and J are TRBV19 and TRBJ2-7; D ambiguous. The material sequenced was tumor tissue, taken at baseline. The TCR comes from a person aged 25 to 79 with non-small cell lung cancer. The CDR3 bases are TGTGCCAGTAGTCCCACGGCCTCCTACGAGCAGTACTTC. Translating it yields CASSPTASYEQYF.